This record covers a single T cell receptor beta chain. What it binds is unknown. V lost 7 bases and J 5 bases, leaving 7 bases between the germline ends. Germline V gene lookup returns CDR1 DFQATT and CDR2 SNEGSKA (reference sequence). The CDR3 length is 10 residues. The data originate from a study of OX40 agonist ivuxolimab in advanced cancers. Background on the study: With a range of roughly 20 to 90, age averaged about 59 years, and around 83% were male. Study observations and caveats: Expanded peripheral T cells had an undetermined antigen specificity.

The protocol was immunoSEQ multiplex PCR, while the TCRdb copy is restricted to in-frame clones and leaves out a portion. The sample includes 98,000 or so clones, about 88% of them seen just once. J is TRBJ2-3 and V is TRBV20-1; no firm D call. The clonotype was recovered from an adult with an advanced solid tumor such as melanoma, head and neck, liver or kidney cancer. The material was CD4+ or CD8+ T cells sorted from blood, obtained in a trial of the OX40 agonist ivuxolimab. The DNA of the CDR3 is TGCAGTGGAGGTGGAGATACGCAGTATTTT. Translated: CSGGGDTQYF.